This T cell receptor (beta chain) was sequenced for a study of T cell changes during pregnancy in multiple sclerosis. The junction had 9 bases not matched to a gene; V was cut back by 3 bases and J by 5 bases. CDR1 and CDR2 (germline): KGHSH, LQKENI. The CDR3 covers 15 residues. This table comes from immunoSEQ multiplex PCR, and its TCRdb copy is limited to in-frame clones, with some not included. The table has 65,000 to 85,000 clones, roughly 90% seen once. The source material was peripheral blood, sampled in the third trimester of pregnancy. The receptor was derived from a female donor with multiple sclerosis, enrolled in a pregnancy study. The chain links TRBV18 to TRBJ2-5, with TRBD1 matching over 7 bases. The CDR3 region is CASSPPNIQGETQYF. CDR3 sequence (DNA): TGTGCCAGCTCACCTCCGAATATACAGGGGGAGACCCAGTACTTC. The variable domain in full, completed from reference TRBV18 and TRBJ2-5, reads NAGVMQNPRHLVRRRGQEARLRCSPMKGHSHVYWYRQLPEEGLKFMVYLQKENIIDESGMPKERFSAEFPKEGPSILRIQQVVRGDSAAYFCASSPPNIQGETQYFGPGTRLLVL.